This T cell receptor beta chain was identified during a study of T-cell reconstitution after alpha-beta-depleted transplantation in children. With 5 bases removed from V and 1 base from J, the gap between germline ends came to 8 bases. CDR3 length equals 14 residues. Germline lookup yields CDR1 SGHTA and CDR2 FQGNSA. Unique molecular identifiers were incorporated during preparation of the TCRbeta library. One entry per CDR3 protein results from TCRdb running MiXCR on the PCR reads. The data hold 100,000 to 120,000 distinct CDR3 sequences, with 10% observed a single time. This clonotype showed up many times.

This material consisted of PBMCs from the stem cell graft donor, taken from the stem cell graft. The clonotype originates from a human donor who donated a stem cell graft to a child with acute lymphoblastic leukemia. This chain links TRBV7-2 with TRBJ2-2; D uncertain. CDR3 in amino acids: CASSPPRNTGELFF. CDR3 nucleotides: TGTGCCAGCAGCCCCCCACGGAACACCGGGGAGCTGTTTTTT.